This TCR beta chain was sequenced for a study of blood T cell repertoires in COVID-19 (TCRdb year 2020). Regarding the complete study: Collaborator samples came from the United States, Italy and Spain and covered acute and convalescent phases of COVID-19. The material from the prospective study consisted of cDNA or gDNA derived from T cells, B-cell-depleted T cells, or PBMCs. Deeply sampled blood TCRbeta repertoires from subjects exposed to, actively infected with, or recovered from COVID-19 were included in the dataset. The repertoires were released in a freely available public database intended as a resource for research on the immune response to SARS-CoV-2. The samples were drawn from the first 160 participants of the ongoing ImmuneRACE study and from some 1,300 subjects provided by 6 global collaborators. A de-identified subject ID, COVID-19 status, age in years and sex were almost always included in the sample metadata. Where available, HLA class I and class II types were obtained from metadata supplied by the sample provider rather than from assay-based typing. Results the study describes overall, beyond this receptor: Clinical and demographic metadata were provided uncurated, with the amount varying by source and participant.

Participants in the prospective study were enrolled through a virtual design, were aged about 18 to 89 years, and lived in 24 United States geographic areas. In the prospective study, participants were assigned to cohorts based on the clinical history participants reported in a screening survey and a study questionnaire. For ImmuneRACE Cohort 3, a participant was defined as recovered based on two consecutive negative NP/OP PCR tests, clearance by a healthcare professional, or resolution of symptoms. Mobile phlebotomists in the prospective study collected whole blood, serum and a nasopharyngeal or oropharyngeal swab from every participant. Prospective study participants could optionally give additional blood draws and questionnaires over an approximately 2-month period. Before DNA extraction, blood samples from the prospective study were shipped at room temperature or frozen. This clone has a single count. What antigen it recognizes has not been identified. No base-level quality is on record; no much larger clone is a single base apart. This specimen includes other DNA sequences encoding the same CDR3.

The trim is 0 bases for V and 0 bases for J, with a gap of 4 bases between the germline ends. Including the terminal cysteine and phenylalanine, the CDR3 comprises 14 residues. CDR3 DNA is the only sequence kept; it has 42 bases, read in frame from the first base. The germline V gene gives CDR1 as SGHTA and CDR2 as FQGNSA. The immunoSEQ Assay, a bias-controlled multiplex PCR, was used to amplify TCRbeta CDR3 regions from genomic DNA. The authors' analysis ran thus. Nucleated cell counts per sample were estimated from amplification of reference gene primers within the assay. Sequence reads were collapsed and filtered to measure the absolute abundance of every unique TCRbeta CDR3 rearrangement. For each sample, productive Simpson clonality was calculated as the square root of Simpson's diversity index across productive rearrangements. This immuneACCESS table, as held by TCRdb, lists in-frame sequences with V and J called but not all clones. Of the missing ones, under half trace to an unresolved V gene in checked studies; the others have no known cause. The V and J calls and clone size are taken from that table; D and trimming were inferred from the DNA. Present in this sample are about 300,000 clones, around 86% of which were seen just once. Approximately 5.5% of the sample lies in the top ten.

The specimen sequenced was PBMCs or T cells enriched from blood (not recorded which). The sequence came from a man aged 55 to 69 who had recovered from COVID-19. The sequence joins TRBV7-2 to TRBJ2-3; no D gene is confidently identified. The CDR3 region has the sequence CASSLARSTDTQYF. The nucleotide sequence reads TGTGCCAGCAGCTTAGCGCGAAGCACAGATACGCAGTATTTT.